The next 26 T cell receptor beta chains were all read from a single sample in a study of blood T cell repertoires in COVID-19. Method: immunoSEQ multiplex PCR; TCRdb's copy keeps in-frame clones and lacks some. The repertoire has under 130,000 clones, 84% of them found once; the top ten carry roughly 13%. The material sequenced was peripheral blood. The receptors here all came from a human donor in a cohort sampled during active or convalescent COVID-19.

The V call is TRBV7-2, the J call TRBJ1-2; D unclear. This CDR3 region has 14 residues. Per the germline V gene, CDR1 is SGHTA and CDR2 is FQGNSA. The ends were cut back, 1 base at V and 5 bases at J, with 11 bases in the middle. CDR3 loop: CASSLVGREYGYTF. CDR3 DNA: TGTGCCAGCAGCTTAGTGGGTCGGGAATATGGCTACACCTTC.

This chain connects TRBV4-3 to TRBJ1-4; the D is unclear. V lost 4 bases and J lost 4, with 13 bases in between. Germline lookup yields CDR1 LGHNA and CDR2 YSLEER. The CDR3 runs 15 residues. CDR3 sequence reads: CASSRGRSSNEKLFF. The CDR3 DNA is TGCGCCAGCAGCCGAGGGCGTTCGAGTAATGAAAAACTGTTTTTT.

This clone has a handful of counts. This rearrangement joins TRBV21-1 to TRBJ2-1; the tabulated D call, TRBD2, remains unverified against the DNA. TRBV21-1 is designated a pseudogene. The CDR3 has 15 amino acids. The CDR3 loop reads CASSKWGGSYNEQFF. CDR3 nucleotide sequence: TGTGCCAGCAGCAAATGGGGGGGTTCCTACAATGAGCAGTTCTTC.

V and J are TRBV27 and TRBJ1-6, with TRBD1 as a possible D gene (6 bases). The V gene's germline CDR1 is MNHEY and CDR2 SMNVEV (reference sequence). CDR3 length equals 14 residues. Trimming removed 6 bases at V and 7 bases at J, with 13 bases between. CDR3 protein: CASSNRAINSPLHF. The CDR3 DNA reads as TGTGCCAGCAGCAACAGGGCTATAAATTCACCCCTCCACTTT.

This clone has a count of ten or more. The chain combines TRBV5-6 with TRBJ1-2; tentatively, D is TRBD1 (5 bases). The germline V and J ends were trimmed by 4 bases and 5 bases, with 12 bases remaining between them. The V gene's germline CDR1 is SGHDT and CDR2 YYEEEE. CDR3 size: 13 residues. The CDR3 here is CASSIITGYGYTF. CDR3 in DNA: TGTGCCAGCAGCATAATTACAGGTTATGGCTACACCTTC.

The chain recombines TRBV2 with TRBJ2-6; possibly TRBD1 for D (5 bases). V lost 11 bases to trimming and J lost 3 bases, with 14 bases between them. The CDR3 length is 14 residues. Germline values: CDR1 SNHLY, CDR2 FYNNEI. The CDR3 DNA reads TGTGCCTTTGGAAGGGGCGGTGGGGCCAACGTCCTGACTTTC. It yields the protein CAFGRGGGANVLTF.

V is TRBV11-2 and J is TRBJ2-7, with TRBD2 identical over 7 bases. The junction had 6 bases not matched to a gene; V was cut back by 5 bases and J by 2 bases. From germline, CDR1 is SGHAT and CDR2 FQNNGV. This CDR3 region has 14 residues. CDR3 in amino acids: CASSLGRAAYEQYF. CDR3 sequence (DNA): TGTGCCAGCAGCCTAGGGAGGGCAGCCTACGAGCAGTACTTC.

The chain joins TRBV2 to TRBJ2-7; D gene unclear. The CDR3 covers 12 residues. V was cut by 3 bases and J by 6 bases, with 9 bases left in between. Germline V CDR1 and CDR2: SNHLY, FYNNEI. This CDR3 reads CASSEGRSEQYF. As DNA, the CDR3 is TGTGCCAGCAGTGAGGGCAGGTCCGAGCAGTACTTC.

V and J are TRBV19 and TRBJ1-5, with TRBD1 identical over 12 bases. The CDR3 contains 17 residues. Looked up from germline, CDR1 is LNHDA and CDR2 is SQIVND (reference sequence). The V gene end was trimmed by 4 bases and the J gene end by 2 bases; junction bases not matched to a gene: 6. CDR3 nucleotide sequence: TGTGCCAGTAGTACGGGACAGGGGGCTCTTGGCAATCAGCCCCAGCATTTT. This encodes CASSTGQGALGNQPQHF.

V usage is TRBV19 and J usage is TRBJ1-4, with unresolved D. CDR1 LNHDA and CDR2 SQIVND come from the germline V gene (reference sequence). CDR3 size: 15 residues. Between the trimmed V and J ends, which lost 4 bases and 8 bases, there was a span of 17 bases. Here the CDR3 reads CASSSGPHQPEKLFF. Here the CDR3 DNA reads TGTGCCAGTAGTAGTGGGCCCCACCAGCCCGAAAAACTGTTTTTT.

In its sample, this clone was seen a few times. V and J are TRBV2 and TRBJ1-5, with no clear D. V lost 5 bases and J 2 bases, leaving 7 bases between the germline ends. The CDR3 sequence is 13 residues long. The germline CDR1 and CDR2 sequences are SNHLY and FYNNEI. CDR3 residues: CASSREGNQPQHF. The CDR3, as DNA: TGTGCCAGCAGTCGGGAGGGCAATCAGCCCCAGCATTTT.

This clone has more than one count but fewer than ten. The gene calls are TRBV5-6 and TRBJ1-1, with TRBD1 as a possible D gene (6 bases). The germline V gene encodes CDR1 SGHDT and CDR2 YYEEEE. The V end lost 4 bases, the J end lost 8 bases, and 15 bases lay between the germline ends. This CDR3 has 13 amino acids. This CDR3 reads CASSLPGGQEAFF. In nucleotides, the CDR3 is TGTGCCAGCAGCCTCCCGGGGGGCCAGGAAGCTTTCTTT.

The CDR3 protein is CASSATGGGYGYTF. The DNA for the CDR3 is TGTGCCAGCTCAGCGACAGGGGGCGGCTATGGCTACACCTTC. This chain joins TRBV18 and TRBJ1-2; 10 bases fit TRBD1. The CDR3 runs 14 residues. V trimming: 5 bases; J trimming: 4 bases; junction bases outside the gene matches: 4. CDR1 KGHSH and CDR2 LQKENI come from the germline V gene. The full variable domain, completed using reference TRBV18 and TRBJ1-2, is NAGVMQNPRHLVRRRGQEARLRCSPMKGHSHVYWYRQLPEEGLKFMVYLQKENIIDESGMPKERFSAEFPKEGPSILRIQQVVRGDSAAYFCASSATGGGYGYTFGSGTRLTVV.

This clone was counted a single time. The rearrangement joins TRBV23-1 to TRBJ1-4; D not certain. TRBV23-1 is annotated as an ORF whose role is uncertain. The CDR3 sequence is 18 residues long. Trimming took off 3 bases at V and 5 bases at J, with 22 bases between the two ends. The CDR3 here is CASSQPNHGGRDNEKLFF. The CDR3 DNA is TGCGCCAGCAGTCAGCCCAACCACGGAGGGCGAGACAATGAAAAACTGTTTTTT.

The chain uses TRBV7-3 and TRBJ2-1; D might be TRBD2 (7 bases). Trimming left V 5 bases short and J 0 bases short, with 14 bases between. The CDR3 totals 16 residues. The germline CDR1 and CDR2 sequences are SGHTA and FQGTGA. This CDR3 reads CASSPRGGSSYNEQFF. The DNA of the CDR3 is TGTGCCAGCAGCCCTAGGGGGGGGAGCTCCTACAATGAGCAGTTCTTC.

The V gene is TRBV10-3, the J gene TRBJ2-7; no clear D. Germline V gives CDR1 ENHRY, CDR2 SYGVKD. The CDR3 is 12 residues long. Trimming took off 3 bases at V and 2 bases at J, with 5 bases between the two ends. The CDR3 nucleotides read TGTGCCATCAGTGAAAATACCTACGAGCAGTACTTC. Encoded protein: CAISENTYEQYF.

This rearrangement joins TRBV27 to TRBJ2-3, with 11 bases identical to TRBD2. The CDR3 is made up of 17 amino acids. Unmatched junction bases numbered 10, after V lost 2 bases and J lost 6 bases. Germline V gene data show CDR1 as MNHEY and CDR2 as SMNVEV (reference sequence). CDR3 coding DNA: TGTGCCAGCAGTTTAACGGCGCCTAGCGGGGGGCACGATACGCAGTATTTT. Translating it yields CASSLTAPSGGHDTQYF.

V gene TRBV5-5 combines with J gene TRBJ1-3, with TRBD1 matching over 8 bases. The CDR3 length is 16 residues. Unmatched junction bases numbered 5, after V lost 3 bases and J lost 0 bases. CDR1 is SGHKS, CDR2 YYEKEE, per germline (reference sequence). This chain's CDR3 is CASSSGQGSSGNTIYF. Here the CDR3 DNA reads TGTGCCAGCAGCTCCGGACAGGGCAGCTCTGGAAACACCATATATTTT. Filled out from reference TRBV5-5 and TRBJ1-3, the complete variable domain reads DAGVTQSPTHLIKTRGQQVTLRCSPISGHKSVSWYQQVLGQGPQFIFQYYEKEERGRGNFPDRFSARQFPNYSSELNVNALLLGDSALYLCASSSGQGSSGNTIYFGEGSWLTVV.

This clone has more than one count but fewer than ten. CDR3 sequence reads: CASSLKPGHYSGNTIYF. CDR3 nucleotides: TGTGCCAGCAGCTTAAAGCCCGGACATTACTCTGGAAACACCATATATTTT. The chain recombines TRBV7-2 with TRBJ1-3; tentatively, D is TRBD1 (5 bases). V lost 2 bases and J 0 bases, leaving 14 bases between the germline ends. This CDR3 comprises 17 residues. Germline loops: CDR1 SGHTA, CDR2 FQGNSA.

The chain links TRBV7-9 to TRBJ1-1; 7 positions agree with TRBD1. Looked up from germline, CDR1 is SEHNR and CDR2 is FQNEAQ (reference sequence). V shed 4 bases, J shed 7 bases, and the junction held 6 bases outside the gene matches. There are 13 residues in the CDR3. As DNA, the CDR3 is TGTGCCAGCAGCTCCGACAGGGCCAGTGAAGCTTTCTTT. Translated, it gives CASSSDRASEAFF.

The chain carries TRBV6-5 and TRBJ2-5, with TRBD1 as a possible D gene (5 bases). The length of the CDR3 is 13 residues. V lost 4 bases and J lost 1, with 7 bases in between. Looked up from germline, CDR1 is MNHEY and CDR2 is SVGAGI. CDR3 nucleotides: TGTGCCAGCAGTTGGACATCCCAAGAGACCCAGTACTTC. This codes for CASSWTSQETQYF.

The rearrangement uses TRBV2 and TRBJ1-1, with D tentatively TRBD1 (5 bases). This CDR3 contains 15 residues. Trimming pared 2 bases from V and 1 base from J, leaving 11 bases between. Germline V gene data show CDR1 as SNHLY and CDR2 as FYNNEI. The CDR3 DNA is TGTGCCAGCAGTGAAAGGGGAAGAGGGAACACTGAAGCTTTCTTT. This codes for CASSERGRGNTEAFF. Combining the CDR3 with reference TRBV2 and TRBJ1-1 gives the whole variable domain EPEVTQTPSHQVTQMGQEVILRCVPISNHLYFYWYRQILGQKVEFLVSFYNNEISEKSEIFDDQFSVERPDGSNFTLKIRSTKLEDSAMYFCASSERGRGNTEAFFGQGTRLTVV.

A note on this clone: The identical CDR3 is also encoded by other nucleotide sequences in the sample. J is TRBJ1-4 and V is TRBV24-1; 9 nucleotides line up with TRBD1. Unmatched junction bases numbered 3, after V lost 9 bases and J lost 8 bases. The CDR3 covers 12 residues. Germline loops: CDR1 KGHDR, CDR2 SFDVKD. The CDR3 sequence: CATSGTGEKLFF. CDR3 DNA sequence: TGTGCCACCTCCGGGACAGGGGAAAAACTGTTTTTT.

This chain links TRBV18 with TRBJ1-3; D gene ambiguous. CDR3 length: 15 amino acids. Trimming pared 4 bases from V and 2 bases from J, leaving 12 bases between. Germline V gene sequence: CDR1 KGHSH, CDR2 LQKENI. The CDR3 sequence is CASSLDNSPGNTIYF. The CDR3 coding sequence is TGTGCCAGCTCACTTGACAATTCCCCTGGAAACACCATATATTTT.

The CDR3 DNA reads as TGCGCCAGCAGCCCCGGGACAGGCTATGGCTACACCTTC. Encoded protein: CASSPGTGYGYTF. The genes are TRBV5-1 and TRBJ1-2, with 8 bases lining up with TRBD1. Trimming cost V 4 bases and J 4 bases; bases outside gene matches: 3. The CDR3 covers 13 residues. Germline CDR1 and CDR2: SGHRS and YFSETQ.

The V gene is TRBV18, the J gene TRBJ1-1, with TRBD1 identical over 9 bases. This CDR3 has 15 amino acids. The germline V gene has CDR1 KGHSH and CDR2 LQKENI. V trimming: 5 bases; J trimming: 2 bases; junction bases outside the gene matches: 6. CDR3 protein: CASSRDRDYNTEAFF. CDR3 bases: TGTGCCAGCTCAAGGGACAGGGACTACAACACTGAAGCTTTCTTT.